The 14 T cell receptor beta chains given below trace back to one sample, sequenced in a study of cytomegalovirus exposure and HLA in healthy donors. Both 60 Vbeta primers and 13 Jbeta primers went into the PCR. Method: immunoSEQ multiplex PCR; TCRdb's copy keeps in-frame clones and lacks some. Seen in this sample are 150,000 to 200,000 clones; the ten most common clones hold about 0.79%. The specimen sequenced was PBMCs. These receptors originate from a young woman in good health and CMV-seropositive.

The CDR3: CASSRPVLGGRTDTQYF. CDR3 coding DNA: TGTGCCAGCAGCCGCCCCGTGTTAGGCGGCCGCACAGATACGCAGTATTTT. This chain joins TRBV5-4 and TRBJ2-3; D not resolved. This CDR3 spans 17 amino acids. Germline CDR1 SGHNT, CDR2 YYREEE (reference sequence). Trimming removed 4 bases at V and 1 base at J, with 19 bases between. Supplemented by reference TRBV5-4 and TRBJ2-3, the full variable domain reads ETGVTQSPTHLIKTRGQQVTLRCSSQSGHNTVSWYQQALGQGPQFIFQYYREEENGRGNFPPRFSGLQFPNYSSELNVNALELDDSALYLCASSRPVLGGRTDTQYFGPGTRLTVL.

The V call is TRBV30, the J call TRBJ2-1, with 8 positions matching TRBD2. Germline V gives CDR1 GTSNPN, CDR2 SVGIG (reference sequence). This CDR3 has 15 amino acids. With 5 bases clipped from V and 1 base from J, the junction kept 7 bases outside the gene matches. CDR3 amino acids: CAWGRGGGSYNEQFF. The CDR3 nucleotides are TGTGCCTGGGGGCGCGGCGGGGGGTCCTACAATGAGCAGTTCTTC.

This chain connects TRBV6-1 to TRBJ1-2, with D possibly being TRBD1 (5 bases). This CDR3 has 13 residues. Trimming pared 6 bases from V and 1 base from J, leaving 9 bases between. Germline V CDR1 and CDR2: MNHNS, SASEGT. CDR3 loop: CASRAGLNYGYTF. DNA for the CDR3: TGTGCCAGCAGGGCAGGGCTTAACTATGGCTACACCTTC.

V usage is TRBV19 and J usage is TRBJ2-7; TRBD2 matches 10 bases. Looked up from germline, CDR1 is LNHDA and CDR2 is SQIVND (reference sequence). The junction had 4 bases not matched to a gene; V was cut back by 5 bases and J by 0 bases. This CDR3 comprises 15 residues. The CDR3 region is CASSYSGGYSYEQYF. The CDR3 DNA follows: TGTGCCAGTAGTTATAGCGGGGGGTACTCCTACGAGCAGTACTTC.

J is TRBJ2-6 and V is TRBV27; the D gene is possibly TRBD1 (5 bases). The CDR3 runs to 15 residues. Trimming took 5 bases from V and 2 from J, leaving 10 bases between them. Looked up from germline, CDR1 is MNHEY and CDR2 is SMNVEV (reference sequence). The CDR3 loop is CASSPRVPGANVLTF. The CDR3 nucleotides read TGTGCCAGCAGTCCCAGGGTACCTGGGGCCAACGTCCTGACTTTC.

The chain carries TRBV7-2 and TRBJ1-2; no firm D call. Looked up from germline, CDR1 is SGHTA and CDR2 is FQGNSA. Trimming took off 5 bases at V and 5 bases at J, with 30 bases between the two ends. The CDR3 has 19 residues. In nucleotides, the CDR3 is TGTGCCAGCAGCCGAATCCGGACGGAGAGAGGGATTAGCATTTATGGCTACACCTTC. This gives the protein CASSRIRTERGISIYGYTF.

J is TRBJ2-1 and V is TRBV7-8; tentatively, D is TRBD2 (6 bases). Germline V gives CDR1 SGHVS, CDR2 FQNEAQ. This CDR3 contains 15 residues. Trimming took 1 base from V and 4 from J, leaving 11 bases between them. CDR3 in amino acids: CASSLDAGSYNEQFF. In DNA form, the CDR3 reads TGTGCCAGCAGCTTAGATGCGGGGTCTTACAATGAGCAGTTCTTC.

This chain links TRBV6-4 with TRBJ2-3; 9 positions agree with TRBD2. Germline V CDR1 and CDR2: MRHNA, SNTAGT. The CDR3 spans 15 residues. V lost 4 bases and J lost 2; bases outside the gene matches: 4. In DNA form, the CDR3 reads TGTGCCAGCAGTGCAGCGGGAGGATCCACAGATACGCAGTATTTT. Encoded protein: CASSAAGGSTDTQYF.

This chain joins TRBV21-1 and TRBJ2-1; the DNA was not compared with TRBD1, the D call given in the table. TRBV21-1 is deemed a pseudogene. CDR3 length: 16 amino acids. The CDR3 DNA follows: TGTGCCAGCAGCAAAGTCGGACAGGGGCCCTACAATGAGCAGTTCTTC. It specifies CASSKVGQGPYNEQFF.

The V gene is TRBV2, the J gene TRBJ2-3; tentative D call: TRBD2 (5 bases). CDR1 is SNHLY and CDR2 is FYNNEI in the germline V gene. Trimming pared 3 bases from V and 1 base from J, leaving 8 bases between. This CDR3 is 14 amino acids long. The CDR3: CASSDDGGTDTQYF. CDR3 coding DNA: TGTGCCAGCAGTGACGACGGGGGCACAGATACGCAGTATTTT. The full variable domain, in which reference TRBV2 and TRBJ2-3 provide the parts outside the CDR3, is EPEVTQTPSHQVTQMGQEVILRCVPISNHLYFYWYRQILGQKVEFLVSFYNNEISEKSEIFDDQFSVERPDGSNFTLKIRSTKLEDSAMYFCASSDDGGTDTQYFGPGTRLTVL.

The V call is TRBV7-2, the J call TRBJ2-1, with 8 bases that match TRBD2. Trimming cost V 6 bases and J 4 bases; bases outside gene matches: 2. The CDR3 runs 13 residues. The germline gives CDR1 SGHTA, CDR2 FQGNSA. CDR3 loop: CASRVAGYNEQFF. The CDR3 coding sequence is TGTGCCAGCAGGGTAGCGGGGTACAATGAGCAGTTCTTC. Full variable domain (missing parts from reference TRBV7-2 and TRBJ2-1): GAGVSQSPSNKVTEKGKDVELRCDPISGHTALYWYRQSLGQGLEFLIYFQGNSAPDKSGLPSDRFSAERTGGSVSTLTIQRTQQEDSAVYLCASRVAGYNEQFFGPGTRLTVL.

The J gene is TRBJ1-5, the V gene TRBV5-5; no reliable D call. The CDR3 length is 13 residues. Germline V gene sequence: CDR1 SGHKS, CDR2 YYEKEE (reference sequence). V shed 1 base and J shed 2 bases, with 4 bases lying between them. For the CDR3, the DNA is TGTGCCAGCAGCTTGCAGGGCAATCAGCCCCAGCATTTT. Protein product: CASSLQGNQPQHF.

This chain connects TRBV15 to TRBJ1-1; TRBD1 matches at 8 bases. Unmatched junction bases numbered 1, after V lost 3 bases and J lost 1 base. Germline CDR1 is LNHNV and CDR2 is YYDKDF (reference sequence). This CDR3 contains 14 residues. Written as DNA, the CDR3 is TGTGCCACCAGCAGTGACAGGGGGAACACTGAAGCTTTCTTT. Translation gives CATSSDRGNTEAFF.

Details on this clone: This specimen includes other DNA sequences encoding the same CDR3. The chain is built from TRBV5-1 and TRBJ1-1; TRBD1 might be the D (6 bases). The CDR3 totals 16 residues. Germline assignment: CDR1 SGHRS and CDR2 YFSETQ. Trimming left V 4 bases short and J 0 bases short, with 16 bases between. The CDR3 DNA follows: TGCGCCAGCAGCCAACAGGGAAACCTACTGAACACTGAAGCTTTCTTT. It translates to CASSQQGNLLNTEAFF.